This T cell receptor beta chain was sequenced during a study of T cell responses to AZD1222 COVID-19 vaccine. Regarding the study as a whole: The CD4 TCRs associated with vaccination extended across spike and predominated at 160-218 and 743-854. The donors showed a predominance of white British ancestry and of females, with possible underestimation of clonal diversity.

Measured with immunoSEQ multiplex PCR; TCRdb has only the in-frame clones, and not every one. The table lists 75,000 to 80,000 clones, about nine tenths of them singletons. To note about this clone: Its specificity is not known.

The CDR3 runs to 16 residues. V was trimmed by 0 bases and J by 6 bases, leaving 12 bases between them. Per germline, CDR1 MNHEY and CDR2 SVGAGI. Material: peripheral blood, obtained 28 days after the second AZD1222 dose. The clonotype originates from an adult who received the AZD1222 COVID-19 vaccine. The chain has TRBV6-5 and TRBJ1-6, with D perhaps matching TRBD1 (6 bases). The CDR3 DNA is TGTGCCAGCAGTTACTCGATACAGGGCGGTAATTCACCCCTCCACTTT. Translation gives CASSYSIQGGNSPLHF.